Included here is one T cell receptor beta chain sequence, with context. This sample was taken from a study of T-cell reconstitution after alpha-beta-depleted transplantation in children. Unique molecular identifiers tagged the TCRbeta library. TCRdb reprocessed the PCR reads via MiXCR and lists one record per CDR3 protein. The sample carries more than 450,000 distinct CDR3 sequences, approximately 16% recorded once. V lost 6 bases and J lost 6, with 17 bases in between. The V gene's germline CDR1 is LGHDT and CDR2 YNNKEL (reference sequence). CDR3 length: 14 residues. The chain couples TRBV3-1 to TRBJ1-1; D perhaps matches TRBD1 (6 bases). The source is a human donor who donated a stem cell graft to a child with acute lymphoblastic leukemia. Specimen: PBMCs from the stem cell graft donor, collected from the stem cell graft. Here the CDR3 DNA reads TGTGCCAGCAGGTCAACAGGGCCGGGCTCTGAAGCTTTCTTT. As protein: CASRSTGPGSEAFF.